Presented here are 21 T cell receptor beta chains from one specimen sequenced in a study of T-cell reconstitution after alpha-beta-depleted transplantation in children. The library targeted TCRbeta and was prepared with unique molecular identifiers. MiXCR, run by TCRdb on the PCR reads, gives a single entry per CDR3 protein. This table has about 640,000 distinct CDR3 sequences, 16% appearing once. The source material was PBMCs from the stem cell graft donor, sampled from the stem cell graft. The receptors were sampled from a human donor who donated a stem cell graft to a child with acute myeloid leukemia.

This clonotype was detected a few times. The rearrangement uses TRBV3-1 and TRBJ1-2, with a possible D match to TRBD1 (6 bases). Trimming left V 0 bases short and J 6 bases short, with 17 bases between. This CDR3 comprises 16 residues. Germline CDR1 is LGHDT and CDR2 is YNNKEL (reference sequence). The CDR3 is CASSQETGLKRNGYTF. In DNA, the CDR3 is TGTGCCAGCAGCCAAGAGACAGGTCTAAAACGGAATGGCTACACCTTC.

The chain couples TRBV15 to TRBJ2-5; TRBD2 matches 10 bases. CDR1 and CDR2 from the germline V gene are LNHNV and YYDKDF (reference sequence). This CDR3 is built from 15 residues. With 0 bases clipped from V and 10 bases from J, the junction kept 8 bases outside the gene matches. CDR3: CATSRERASGGGQYF. The CDR3 DNA reads TGTGCCACCAGCAGAGAGAGGGCTAGCGGGGGTGGCCAGTACTTC.

This clonotype was counted ten times or more. The rearrangement joins TRBV20-1 to TRBJ1-4; D perhaps matches TRBD1 (6 bases). This CDR3 comprises 18 residues. V lost 0 bases and J 6 bases, leaving 23 bases between the germline ends. Per the germline V gene, CDR1 is DFQATT and CDR2 is SNEGSKA (reference sequence). The CDR3, as DNA: TGCAGTGCTAGAGATTGGGAATCCGCCGGGACACCCCATGAAAAACTGTTTTTT. Translating it yields CSARDWESAGTPHEKLFF.

This clonotype showed up just a few times. The gene calls are TRBV7-9 and TRBJ2-2; D remains ambiguous. Germline V gene lookup returns CDR1 SEHNR and CDR2 FQNEAQ (reference sequence). This CDR3 has 14 residues. Trimming removed 1 base from V and 5 bases from J, with 8 bases in between. The CDR3 nucleotides read TGTGCCAGCAGCTTAGTCATGGGAACCGGGGAGCTGTTTTTT. Encoded protein: CASSLVMGTGELFF. Supplemented by reference TRBV7-9 and TRBJ2-2, the full variable domain reads DTGVSQNPRHKITKRGQNVTFRCDPISEHNRLYWYRQTLGQGPEFLTYFQNEAQLEKSRLLSDRFSAERPKGSFSTLEIQRTEQGDSAMYLCASSLVMGTGELFFGEGSRLTVL.

This clonotype was recorded a few times. The V and J genes are TRBV29-1 and TRBJ1-1, with a weak D call TRBD1 (6 bases). Germline V gives CDR1 SQVTM, CDR2 ANQGSEA. The CDR3 runs to 16 residues. Deletions cut 1 base from V and 0 bases from J, with 15 bases between. The CDR3: CSVEGVLTGMNTEAFF. The CDR3 DNA follows: TGCAGCGTTGAAGGGGTGTTAACAGGGATGAACACTGAAGCTTTCTTT. Complete variable domain (other parts from reference TRBV29-1 and TRBJ1-1): SAVISQKPSRDICQRGTSLTIQCQVDSQVTMMFWYRQQPGQSLTLIATANQGSEATYESGFVIDKFPISRPNLTFSTLTVSNMSPEDSSIYLCSVEGVLTGMNTEAFFGQGTRLTVV.

This clonotype has a count of ten or more. This chain uses TRBV20-1 with TRBJ1-6; D is perhaps TRBD1 (6 bases). Germline CDR1 is DFQATT and CDR2 is SNEGSKA (reference sequence). V was cut by 5 bases and J by 5 bases, with 13 bases left in between. The CDR3 length is 14 residues. The CDR3 loop is CSAYMDRNNSPLHF. CDR3 nucleotide sequence: TGCAGTGCTTATATGGACAGAAATAATTCACCCCTCCACTTT.

The CDR3 is CASSQTTGSNQPQHF. The CDR3 nucleotides are TGTGCCAGCAGCCAAACGACAGGGAGCAATCAGCCCCAGCATTTT. The rearrangement uses TRBV3-1 and TRBJ1-5, with 7 bases fitting TRBD1. Germline CDR1 LGHDT, CDR2 YNNKEL (reference sequence). CDR3 size: 15 residues. J gave up 1 base and V 2 bases, and 2 bases lay outside the gene matches.

To note about this clonotype: Compared with germline, one end of the junction differs, possibly owing to a read error. The V call is TRBV7-3, the J call TRBJ2-3; TRBD1 agrees at 9 bases. This CDR3 spans 19 amino acids. In germline, CDR1 is SGHTA, CDR2 FQGTGA. The CDR3: CASSITGQGRRGYTDTQYF. CDR3 nucleotide sequence: TGTGCCAGCAGCATAACTGGACAGGGGAGAAGGGGGTATACAGATACGCAGTATTTT.

This clonotype was picked up many times. The V gene is TRBV25-1, the J gene TRBJ1-6, with D unclear. The V gene lost 7 bases and the J gene lost 1 base, with 11 bases spanning the gap. CDR1 MGHDK and CDR2 SYGVNS come from the germline V gene. This CDR3 contains 15 residues. In DNA, the CDR3 is TGTGCCAGCACCGTCGGCCAATCCTATAATTCACCCCTCCACTTT. Translated: CASTVGQSYNSPLHF.

This clonotype was detected only a few times. This sequence joins TRBV21-1 and TRBJ1-6; the table's D call, TRBD1, was not checked against the DNA. TRBV21-1 is marked as a pseudogene. This CDR3 comprises 17 residues. The CDR3 loop reads CASSLTPYLGQNSPLHF. Here the CDR3 DNA reads TGTGCCAGCAGCCTCACCCCCTACCTGGGACAGAATTCACCCCTCCACTTT.

In its sample, this clonotype was seen a few times. This chain links TRBV10-2 with TRBJ1-5; weak D call: TRBD1 (5 bases). Germline loops: CDR1 WSHSY, CDR2 SAAADI. V lost 2 bases to trimming and J lost 5 bases, with 13 bases between them. This CDR3 has 15 amino acids. CDR3 sequence reads: CASSEMTVGDQPQHF. The CDR3 nucleotides read TGCGCCAGCAGTGAGATGACAGTTGGGGATCAGCCCCAGCATTTT.

This clonotype was observed a handful of times. The chain recombines TRBV30 with TRBJ2-7; D remains unclear. This CDR3 region has 13 residues. With 5 bases removed from V and 1 base from J, the gap between germline ends came to 12 bases. Germline V gene lookup returns CDR1 GTSNPN and CDR2 SVGIG (reference sequence). CDR3 in amino acids: CAWASGDSYEQYF. The CDR3 bases are TGTGCCTGGGCGTCAGGCGATTCCTACGAGCAGTACTTC.

This clonotype was found many times. This rearrangement joins TRBV7-2 to TRBJ2-5; D is possibly TRBD1 (6 bases). Trimming shortened V by 5 bases and J by 4 bases, and 17 bases separated the two germline ends. Germline lookup yields CDR1 SGHTA and CDR2 FQGNSA. This CDR3 has 15 residues. CDR3 in amino acids: CASSLLDSGRETQYF. CDR3 DNA: TGTGCCAGCAGCCTGTTGGACAGTGGTCGAGAGACCCAGTACTTC.

This clonotype has more than one count but fewer than ten. This chain links TRBV7-2 with TRBJ2-1, with 12 nucleotides matching TRBD2. The trim removed 5 bases at V and 5 bases at J, leaving 7 bases unmatched. CDR3 length: 16 residues. Germline loops: CDR1 SGHTA, CDR2 FQGNSA. CDR3 DNA sequence: TGTGCCAGCAGCCCGTCGACTAGCGGGGGCCACAATGAGCAGTTCTTC. This encodes CASSPSTSGGHNEQFF.

This clonotype appeared a few times. This chain joins TRBV7-2 and TRBJ2-1; 12 bases map to TRBD2. The germline CDR1 and CDR2 sequences are SGHTA and FQGNSA. The ends lost 6 bases at V and 4 bases at J; junction bases unmatched: 1. The CDR3 is 14 amino acids. The CDR3 bases are TGTGCCAGCAGACTAGCGGGGGGTTACAATGAGCAGTTCTTC. Its protein product is CASRLAGGYNEQFF.

This clonotype has just a few counts. This rearrangement joins TRBV7-9 to TRBJ1-1; TRBD1 agrees at 8 bases. The germline gives CDR1 SEHNR, CDR2 FQNEAQ (reference sequence). Germline trimming cut 1 base from V and 3 bases from J; bases unmatched to any gene: 4. The CDR3 consists of 15 residues. CDR3 region: CASSLVGQGYTEAFF. The CDR3 nucleotides read TGTGCCAGCAGCTTAGTCGGACAGGGATACACTGAAGCTTTCTTT.

This clonotype was detected many times. The V call is TRBV6-2 or TRBV6-3, the J call TRBJ2-1, with a tentative D call TRBD1 (6 bases). The V end lost 7 bases, the J end lost 7 bases, and 8 bases lay between the germline ends. CDR1 is MNHEY, CDR2 SVGEGT, per germline. CDR3 size: 11 residues. The CDR3 loop is CASTQGNEQFF. CDR3 sequence (DNA): TGTGCCAGCACCCAGGGGAATGAGCAGTTCTTC.

This clonotype has only a few counts. This chain joins TRBV12-3 or TRBV12-4 and TRBJ2-1, with a tentative D call TRBD2 (5 bases). This CDR3 contains 13 residues. Trimming took 2 bases from V and 5 from J, leaving 7 bases between them. The CDR3 nucleotides read TGTGCCAGCAGTTTAAGGGAGCACAATGAGCAGTTCTTC. Translating gives CASSLREHNEQFF.

This clonotype appeared once. The J gene is TRBJ2-1, the V gene TRBV6-6, with a weak D call TRBD2 (6 bases). Deletions cut 0 bases from V and 9 bases from J, with 9 bases between. The CDR3 runs to 13 residues. From germline, CDR1 is MNHNY and CDR2 SVGAGI (reference sequence). CDR3: CASSYSTSIEQFF. The CDR3 coding sequence is TGTGCCAGCAGTTACTCGACTAGTATTGAGCAGTTCTTC.

The chain couples TRBV7-2 to TRBJ2-3; 9 bases fit TRBD2. Per germline, CDR1 SGHTA and CDR2 FQGNSA. This CDR3 region has 17 residues. With 8 bases clipped from V and 0 bases from J, the junction kept 12 bases outside the gene matches. As DNA, the CDR3 is TGTGCCAGCTCGCAACCGGGGCTAGCGGGGAGCACAGATACGCAGTATTTT. Its translation is CASSQPGLAGSTDTQYF.

This clonotype was seen a handful of times. The chain links TRBV12-3 or TRBV12-4 to TRBJ2-7; possibly TRBD1 or TRBD2 for D (5 bases each). V was pared by 3 bases and J by 4 bases, with 10 bases between. This CDR3 has 13 amino acids. The CDR3 region is CASSLGDPYEQYF. CDR3 sequence (DNA): TGTGCCAGCAGTTTGGGGGATCCTTACGAGCAGTACTTC.